Shown below are 25 T cell receptor beta chains from a single sample sequenced in a study of post-analysis software for immune sequencing data. General study points: Higher frequency in patients than in controls was seen for about five TRBV segments, with TRBV5-6, TRBV5-1 and TRBV20-1 among them.

Prepared libraries of TCR beta cDNA carried unique molecular identifiers. Using its own MiXCR run on the PCR reads, TCRdb lists one record per CDR3 protein. The sample lists about 810,000 distinct CDR3 sequences, 53% occurring once. Antigens of these TCRs are unknown. Sequenced input: blood. The receptor set was obtained from a girl aged 5-17 years with multiple sclerosis.

The chain couples TRBV20-1 to TRBJ2-5; D might be TRBD1 or TRBD2, each matching 6 bases. V gave up 3 bases and J gave up 7 bases, with 18 bases separating them. This CDR3 contains 14 residues. Germline CDR1 and CDR2: DFQATT and SNEGSKA (reference sequence). The CDR3: CSAREKRGPWTQYF. For the CDR3, the DNA is TGCAGTGCTAGGGAAAAACGGGGGCCGTGGACCCAGTACTTC.

The gene calls are TRBV20-1 and TRBJ2-7; TRBD2 aligns across 13 bases. Germline trimming cut 0 bases from V and 0 bases from J; bases unmatched to any gene: 5. This CDR3 spans 17 amino acids. In germline, CDR1 is DFQATT, CDR2 SNEGSKA (reference sequence). The CDR3 protein is CSARDLWTSGSSYEQYF. CDR3 in DNA: TGCAGTGCTAGAGACCTCTGGACTAGCGGGAGCTCCTACGAGCAGTACTTC.

This rearrangement joins TRBV5-1 to TRBJ2-7, with TRBD1 matching 12 bases. Judging by the DNA end, TRBJ2-5 fits better; the J call may be wrong. This CDR3 has 16 amino acids. Germline V gene sequence: CDR1 SGHRS, CDR2 YFSETQ. The CDR3 nucleotides read TGCGCCAGCAGCTATCGCCGGGACAGGGGGCAGGAGACCCAGTACTTC. Its translation: CASSYRRDRGQETQYF.

The chain links TRBV9 to TRBJ2-5; weak D call: TRBD1 (5 bases). The CDR3 loop spans 16 amino acids. Trimming removed 0 bases from V and 5 bases from J, with 17 bases in between. The germline CDR1 and CDR2 sequences are SGDLS and YYNGEE. The CDR3 bases are TGTGCCAGCAGCGTAGGAGTATCCGGCCCAGGGGAGACCCAGTACTTC. This translates into CASSVGVSGPGETQYF.

This clonotype came up a few times. The rearrangement links TRBV12-3 or TRBV12-4 to TRBJ2-4, with D unresolved. TRBJ2-7 explains the end of the DNA better; the J call may be wrong. The length of the CDR3 is 14 residues. The CDR3 sequence is CASSPERDGFEQYF. CDR3 bases: TGTGCCAGCAGTCCAGAAAGAGACGGGTTCGAGCAGTACTTC.

The gene calls are TRBV20-1 and TRBJ2-1, with D uncertain. CDR3 length: 14 amino acids. Trimming took off 3 bases at V and 0 bases at J, with 9 bases between the two ends. Germline lookup yields CDR1 DFQATT and CDR2 SNEGSKA (reference sequence). The CDR3 DNA reads TGCAGTGCTAGTCAGAGAAGCTCCTACAATGAGCAGTTCTTC. Encoded protein: CSASQRSSYNEQFF.

A few counts support this clonotype. The V call is TRBV29-1, the J call TRBJ2-7, with D tentatively TRBD2 (6 bases). TRBJ2-5 matches the DNA end more closely, so the J call is doubtful. The CDR3 sequence is 13 residues long. CDR1 and CDR2 (germline): SQVTM, ANQGSEA. The CDR3 DNA follows: TGCAGCGTCACACCATTGGGGGGAGAGACCCAGTACTTC. Translation gives CSVTPLGGETQYF.

This clonotype came up a few times. The J gene is TRBJ2-3, the V gene TRBV6-4, with TRBD2 matching 9 bases. V lost 3 bases to trimming and J lost 2 bases; unmatched junction nucleotides: 6. Germline CDR1 is MRHNA and CDR2 is SNTAGT. CDR3 length equals 16 residues. CDR3 sequence reads: CASSELAGSLTDTQYF. Here the CDR3 DNA reads TGTGCCAGCAGTGAGCTAGCGGGATCCCTCACAGATACGCAGTATTTT.

The chain carries TRBV3-1 and TRBJ1-2; tentatively, D is TRBD1 (6 bases). V was clipped by 2 bases and J by 8 bases, with 15 bases between them. The CDR3 sequence is 14 residues long. The germline V gene encodes CDR1 LGHDT and CDR2 YNNKEL (reference sequence). The CDR3: CASSQTTGGYGYTF. In DNA form, the CDR3 reads TGTGCCAGCAGCCAAACGACGGGGGGCTACGGCTACACCTTC. Drawing the rest from reference TRBV3-1 and TRBJ1-2, the complete variable domain is DTAVSQTPKYLVTQMGNDKSIKCEQNLGHDTMYWYKQDSKKFLKIMFSYNNKELIINETVPNRFSPKSPDKAHLNLHINSLELGDSAVYFCASSQTTGGYGYTFGSGTRLTVV.

V is TRBV25-1 and J is TRBJ2-3, with no clear D. Trimming removed 2 bases at V and 2 bases at J, with 8 bases between. CDR3 length equals 14 residues. Germline assignment: CDR1 MGHDK and CDR2 SYGVNS. This CDR3 is CASSETGHTDTQYF. The CDR3 region has the DNA TGTGCCAGCAGTGAAACGGGCCACACAGATACGCAGTATTTT.

The chain employs TRBV5-1 and TRBJ2-6, with unresolved D. CDR3 length: 14 amino acids. Per the germline V gene, CDR1 is SGHRS and CDR2 is YFSETQ. Trimming pared 4 bases from V and 0 bases from J, leaving 5 bases between. As DNA, the CDR3 is TGCGCCAGCAGCGAGAACTCTGGGGCCAACGTCCTGACTTTC. Translating it yields CASSENSGANVLTF.

This chain links TRBV9 with TRBJ2-1, with TRBD2 matching over 8 bases. V gave up 4 bases and J gave up 0 bases; unmatched junction bases: 12. Germline V gene data show CDR1 as SGDLS and CDR2 as YYNGEE. The CDR3 runs to 18 residues. The CDR3 is CASSPREGLTSSYNEQFF. CDR3 DNA: TGTGCCAGCAGCCCACGGGAGGGTCTTACTAGCTCCTACAATGAGCAGTTCTTC.

This chain joins TRBV5-1 and TRBJ2-1, with 14 bases matching TRBD2. V lost 5 bases, J lost 4 bases, and 2 bases stayed unmatched. The CDR3 is made up of 15 amino acids. Per the germline V gene, CDR1 is SGHRS and CDR2 is YFSETQ. The CDR3 region has the DNA TGCGCCAGCAGGGGGACTAGCGGGGGTTACAATGAGCAGTTCTTC. Translation gives CASRGTSGGYNEQFF.

In this sample, this clonotype turned up a few times. The chain joins TRBV12-3 or TRBV12-4 to TRBJ2-1, with 7 bases that match TRBD2. This CDR3 is built from 15 residues. V dropped 5 bases and J dropped 1; count of bases not matched to a gene: 5. CDR3 loop: CASSLSGMSYNEQFF. In nucleotides, the CDR3 is TGTGCCAGCAGTCTCAGCGGGATGTCCTACAATGAGCAGTTCTTC.

The chain recombines TRBV20-1 with TRBJ2-7; D may match TRBD1 or TRBD2 (5 bases each). This CDR3 contains 13 residues. Germline V gene data show CDR1 as DFQATT and CDR2 as SNEGSKA (reference sequence). Trimming took 7 bases from V and 5 from J, leaving 18 bases between them. CDR3 DNA sequence: TGCAGTGTGGGGACCGGGACCCATGACGAGCAGTACTTC. Residues: CSVGTGTHDEQYF.

The rearrangement uses TRBV9 and TRBJ1-6; 7 bases are a match to TRBD1. The CDR3 is 15 residues long. Trimming removed 3 bases from V and 3 bases from J; junction bases left unmatched: 3. Germline lookup yields CDR1 SGDLS and CDR2 YYNGEE. Written as DNA, the CDR3 is TGTGCCAGCAGCGGAACAGGGGTCTATAATTCACCCCTCCACTTT. Translation: CASSGTGVYNSPLHF.

The CDR3 DNA follows: TGTGCCAGCAGCTTAGCCACGACAGGGTATGGCGAGCAGTACTTC. It codes for CASSLATTGYGEQYF. The rearrangement joins TRBV13 to TRBJ2-5, with TRBD1 matching over 7 bases. The DNA end is more similar to TRBJ2-7, so the J call may be wrong. The V gene's germline CDR1 is PRHDT and CDR2 FYEKMQ (reference sequence). This CDR3 is built from 15 residues.

The DNA for the CDR3 is TGCAGTGCTGGGTTAATGAACACTGAAGCTTTCTTT. The encoded protein is CSAGLMNTEAFF. The rearrangement uses TRBV20-1 and TRBJ1-1; D uncertain. Trimming stripped 5 bases from V and 0 bases from J, with 7 bases between. The CDR3 runs to 12 residues. Germline-derived CDR1 and CDR2 are DFQATT and SNEGSKA (reference sequence).

The chain employs TRBV6-5 and TRBJ2-4; no clear D gene. CDR1 is MNHEY, CDR2 SVGAGI, per germline. The ends were cut back, 0 bases at V and 0 bases at J, with 12 bases in the middle. This CDR3 has 17 residues. The CDR3 here is CASSYSDANTAKNIQYF. In nucleotides, the CDR3 is TGTGCCAGCAGTTACTCGGACGCGAATACAGCCAAAAACATTCAGTACTTC.

V usage is TRBV29-1 and J usage is TRBJ1-5; weak D call: TRBD1 (6 bases). V was shortened by 6 bases and J by 2 bases, with 14 bases between the two germline ends. CDR3 size: 14 residues. The germline gives CDR1 SQVTM, CDR2 ANQGSEA. For the CDR3, the DNA is TGCAGCGTGCGGGGCAGGGGTGGCAATCAGCCCCAGCATTTT. Its translation is CSVRGRGGNQPQHF.

V is TRBV10-3 and J is TRBJ1-1; possibly TRBD1 for D (5 bases). Germline-derived CDR1 and CDR2 are ENHRY and SYGVKD. This CDR3 is built from 13 residues. V was pared by 2 bases and J by 3 bases, with 7 bases between. CDR3 bases: TGTGCCATCAGTGAGACAGGACACACTGAAGCTTTCTTT. Translating it yields CAISETGHTEAFF.

The chain uses TRBV6-6 and TRBJ1-2, with 7 bases fitting TRBD1. CDR1 and CDR2 (germline): MNHNY, SVGAGI (reference sequence). V lost 2 bases to trimming and J lost 8 bases; unmatched junction nucleotides: 11. There are 15 residues in the CDR3. CDR3 amino acids: CASSYRGGGGDGYTF. CDR3 coding DNA: TGTGCCAGCAGTTACAGAGGTGGAGGGGGCGACGGCTACACCTTC.

The V gene is TRBV7-9, the J gene TRBJ1-2; no clear D. The CDR3 is made up of 14 amino acids. In germline, CDR1 is SEHNR, CDR2 FQNEAQ (reference sequence). Between the trimmed V and J ends, which lost 9 bases and 0 bases, there was a span of 14 bases. The chain's CDR3 is CASSPASTNYGYTF. In DNA form, the CDR3 reads TGTGCCAGTAGTCCGGCCAGTACTAACTATGGCTACACCTTC.

A few counts support this clonotype. V and J are TRBV27 and TRBJ2-5; D assignment may be TRBD1 or TRBD2 (5 bases each). The CDR3 sequence is 12 residues long. The V gene's germline CDR1 is MNHEY and CDR2 SMNVEV (reference sequence). Trimming pared 6 bases from V and 3 bases from J, leaving 8 bases between. Here the CDR3 reads CASRGPKETQYF. CDR3 DNA sequence: TGTGCCAGCAGGGGACCGAAAGAGACCCAGTACTTC.

A note on this clonotype: The junction differs from germline at one of its ends, possibly a read error. J is TRBJ2-7 and V is TRBV18; D might be TRBD1 (6 bases). CDR3 length equals 14 residues. CDR1 is KGHSH and CDR2 is LQKENI in the germline V gene. The CDR3 loop reads CASSPTDRQETQNF. CDR3 nucleotides: TGTGCCAGCTCACCAACGGACAGACAAGAGACTCAGAACTTC.